These 20 T cell receptor beta chains share one sample of origin, sequenced in a study of control samples from healthy donors and cancer patients. Assay: immunoSEQ multiplex PCR; the TCRdb copy retains only in-frame clones and omits some. The sample has about 90,000 clones, over 75% seen once. The specimen was blood. These receptor sequences come from a woman under 30 in good health.

This chain joins TRBV5-1 and TRBJ1-1; D gene ambiguous. Trimming cost V 4 bases and J 0 bases, with 13 bases left between them. CDR3 size: 15 residues. CDR1 and CDR2 (germline): SGHRS, YFSETQ. The CDR3 nucleotides read TGCGCCAGCAGCCCTGGCAGGATGGTGAACACTGAAGCTTTCTTT. Translation gives CASSPGRMVNTEAFF.

The CDR3 sequence: CASSHDIIRQILNTEAFF. Written as DNA, the CDR3 is TGCGCCAGCAGCCACGACATCATTAGACAGATCCTAAACACTGAAGCTTTCTTT. The chain employs TRBV4-1 and TRBJ1-1; perhaps TRBD1 as D (5 bases). V was cut by 3 bases and J by 2 bases, with 22 bases left in between. The CDR3 is 18 residues long. CDR1 is MGHRA and CDR2 is YSYEKL in the germline V gene.

The chain carries TRBV5-1 and TRBJ2-7; D might be TRBD2 (6 bases). Germline CDR1 reads SGHRS; CDR2 reads YFSETQ. V lost 4 bases and J lost 2, with 16 bases in between. This CDR3 region has 15 residues. CDR3 nucleotide sequence: TGCGCCAGCAGCCCCGGGAGAGGGTCTACCTACGAGCAGTACTTC. Protein: CASSPGRGSTYEQYF. The full variable domain, with the rest looked up from reference TRBV5-1 and TRBJ2-7, is KAGVTQTPRYLIKTRGQQVTLSCSPISGHRSVSWYQQTPGQGLQFLFEYFSETQRNKGNFPGRFSGRQFSNSRSEMNVSTLELGDSALYLCASSPGRGSTYEQYFGPGTRLTVT.

The J gene is TRBJ2-5, the V gene TRBV7-9, with 8 bases matching TRBD1. This CDR3 has 14 residues. V lost 3 bases to trimming and J lost 1 base; unmatched junction nucleotides: 1. Germline V gene lookup returns CDR1 SEHNR and CDR2 FQNEAQ (reference sequence). The CDR3, as DNA: TGTGCCAGCAGCTTCCAGGGGGCCCAAGAGACCCAGTACTTC. This encodes CASSFQGAQETQYF.

The rearrangement joins TRBV10-3 to TRBJ1-1, with D perhaps TRBD1 (5 bases). The CDR3 has 13 residues. Germline values: CDR1 ENHRY, CDR2 SYGVKD. V was clipped by 7 bases and J by 11 bases, with 20 bases between them. CDR3: CAINSGTENGAFF. Here the CDR3 DNA reads TGTGCCATCAACTCAGGGACCGAGAATGGGGCTTTCTTT.

The V call is TRBV5-4, the J call TRBJ2-7; D may be TRBD2 (5 bases). V was trimmed by 1 base and J by 5 bases, leaving 7 bases between them. The germline V gene has CDR1 SGHNT and CDR2 YYREEE (reference sequence). This CDR3 is 12 amino acids long. CDR3 amino acids: CASSLTGDEQYF. The CDR3, as DNA: TGTGCCAGCAGCTTGACCGGGGACGAGCAGTACTTC. The full variable domain, with the rest looked up from reference TRBV5-4 and TRBJ2-7, is ETGVTQSPTHLIKTRGQQVTLRCSSQSGHNTVSWYQQALGQGPQFIFQYYREEENGRGNFPPRFSGLQFPNYSSELNVNALELDDSALYLCASSLTGDEQYFGPGTRLTVT.

V usage is TRBV6-1 and J usage is TRBJ1-2, with D tentatively TRBD1 (6 bases). Germline V gene data show CDR1 as MNHNS and CDR2 as SASEGT. Deletions cut 2 bases from V and 0 bases from J, with 16 bases between. The CDR3 runs to 17 residues. The CDR3: CASSEWRAGAANYGYTF. The CDR3 region has the DNA TGTGCCAGCAGTGAATGGAGGGCGGGGGCGGCTAACTATGGCTACACCTTC.

This chain joins TRBV19 and TRBJ1-5, with 8 bases identical to TRBD1. Unmatched junction bases numbered 8, after V lost 6 bases and J lost 1 base. CDR1 is LNHDA, CDR2 SQIVND, per germline (reference sequence). This CDR3 has 16 amino acids. The CDR3 sequence is CASRRQGRGSNQPQHF. DNA for the CDR3: TGTGCCAGTAGGAGACAGGGGCGAGGCAGCAATCAGCCCCAGCATTTT.

The genes are TRBV21-1 and TRBJ2-2; the D segment call TRBD1 is taken from the table without a DNA check. TRBV21-1 is a documented pseudogene. The CDR3 is 17 amino acids. The CDR3 nucleotides read TGTGCCAGCAGCAAAGTGTCGCAGGAAACGAACACCGGGGAGCTGTTTTTT. Translation gives CASSKVSQETNTGELFF.

This clone came up once. V gene TRBV6-5 combines with J gene TRBJ1-2, with D uncertain. CDR3 length: 13 residues. The V end lost 4 bases, the J end lost 4 bases, and 10 bases lay between the germline ends. Germline V lookup: CDR1 MNHEY, CDR2 SVGAGI. Here the CDR3 DNA reads TGTGCCAGCAGTTTCCGCAGTCTCTATGGCTACACCTTC. Its protein product is CASSFRSLYGYTF.

This clone was seen a few times. The chain has TRBV12-3 or TRBV12-4 and TRBJ1-1; no clear D. The CDR3 totals 13 residues. Between the trimmed V and J ends, which lost 2 bases and 2 bases, there was a span of 6 bases. CDR3 DNA: TGTGCCAGCAGTTTAACGGTCAACACTGAAGCTTTCTTT. Protein: CASSLTVNTEAFF.

V is TRBV4-1 and J is TRBJ1-4; D gene unclear. The V and J ends lost 4 bases and 6 bases respectively, with 6 bases between them. This CDR3 is 12 amino acids long. The germline V gene encodes CDR1 MGHRA and CDR2 YSYEKL. CDR3 sequence (DNA): TGCGCCAGCAGCCCCCTGGATGAAAAACTGTTTTTT. It translates to CASSPLDEKLFF.

J is TRBJ2-2 and V is TRBV4-1; D possibly corresponds to TRBD1 (5 bases). The germline V gene has CDR1 MGHRA and CDR2 YSYEKL. Trimming shortened V by 4 bases and J by 2 bases, and 11 bases separated the two germline ends. This CDR3 is 15 amino acids long. CDR3 amino acids: CASSLSWGNTGELFF. DNA of the CDR3: TGCGCCAGCAGCCTATCGTGGGGCAACACCGGGGAGCTGTTTTTT.

The chain recombines TRBV7-9 with TRBJ2-3; TRBD1 might be the D (5 bases). The CDR3 runs 13 residues. The V gene lost 5 bases and the J gene lost 4 bases, with 10 bases spanning the gap. The germline CDR1 and CDR2 sequences are SEHNR and FQNEAQ (reference sequence). CDR3 region: CASSPKGPDTQYF. CDR3 bases: TGTGCCAGCAGCCCCAAGGGGCCAGATACGCAGTATTTT. Based on the CDR3 plus reference TRBV7-9 and TRBJ2-3, the full variable domain is DTGVSQNPRHKITKRGQNVTFRCDPISEHNRLYWYRQTLGQGPEFLTYFQNEAQLEKSRLLSDRFSAERPKGSFSTLEIQRTEQGDSAMYLCASSPKGPDTQYFGPGTRLTVL.

The rearrangement joins TRBV12-5 to TRBJ1-2; 12 nucleotides line up with TRBD1. V shed 5 bases, J shed 9 bases, and the junction held 10 bases outside the gene matches. Germline-derived CDR1 and CDR2 are LGHNT and FRNRAP. The CDR3 covers 15 residues. The CDR3 region has the DNA TGTGCTAGTGGTCAAACGGGACAGGGGGCGAAGAGCTACACCTTC. Protein: CASGQTGQGAKSYTF.

This chain connects TRBV3-1 (or the pseudogene TRBV3-2) to TRBJ1-1; no clear D gene. The length of the CDR3 is 11 residues. The ends were cut back, 3 bases at V and 9 bases at J, with 8 bases in the middle. Germline loops: CDR1 LGHDT, CDR2 YNNKEL (reference sequence). CDR3: CASSHEGKAFF. The CDR3 DNA reads as TGTGCCAGCAGCCACGAGGGAAAAGCTTTCTTT.

The rearrangement uses TRBV27 and TRBJ1-4; D is perhaps TRBD1 (6 bases). CDR1 and CDR2 (germline): MNHEY, SMNVEV (reference sequence). The V and J ends lost 6 bases and 4 bases respectively, with 12 bases between them. The CDR3 contains 14 residues. CDR3 sequence: CASRGGVVNEKLFF. The CDR3 region has the DNA TGTGCCAGCAGAGGGGGGGTGGTTAATGAAAAACTGTTTTTT.

CDR3 bases: TGTGCCAGCAGTCCACAGGGGGGCGCTAACTATGGCTACACCTTC. Its protein product is CASSPQGGANYGYTF. The chain carries TRBV2 and TRBJ1-2, with 8 bases aligning to TRBD1. Germline CDR1 and CDR2: SNHLY and FYNNEI. This CDR3 comprises 15 residues. V gave up 5 bases and J gave up 0 bases; unmatched junction bases: 5.

This clone has just a few counts. The chain has TRBV18 and TRBJ1-3; TRBD1 might be the D (5 bases). The germline V gene has CDR1 KGHSH and CDR2 LQKENI. Trimming took off 1 base at V and 2 bases at J, with 12 bases between the two ends. The CDR3 is made up of 16 amino acids. CDR3 residues: CASSPQEDIAGNTIYF. As DNA, the CDR3 is TGTGCCAGCTCACCACAGGAGGACATCGCTGGAAACACCATATATTTT.

The rearrangement links TRBV18 to TRBJ1-1, with TRBD1 identical over 7 bases. V gave up 2 bases and J gave up 10 bases; unmatched junction bases: 10. Germline CDR1 and CDR2: KGHSH and LQKENI. There are 14 residues in the CDR3. CDR3 DNA: TGTGCCAGCTCACCAGGCACAGGGGTTGGGAGAGCTTTCTTT. Protein: CASSPGTGVGRAFF.